A single sample is the source of the 25 T cell receptor beta chains below, sequenced in a study of T-cell reconstitution after alpha-beta-depleted transplantation in children. Preparation of the TCRbeta library involved a method that used unique molecular identifiers. TCRdb processed the PCR reads anew with MiXCR; each CDR3 protein has one entry. The data show 670,000 or so distinct CDR3 sequences, less than 15% seen once. This specimen consisted of PBMCs, obtained before TCRalphabeta/CD19-depleted stem cell transplant. These receptors all stem from a girl aged 2-10 years with congenital amegakaryocytic thrombocytopenia, due to receive a stem cell transplant.

This clonotype was seen ten or more times. The chain joins TRBV11-1 to TRBJ2-5; 11 bases agree with TRBD2. Germline loops: CDR1 SGHAT, CDR2 FQDESV (reference sequence). With 2 bases clipped from V and 5 bases from J, the junction kept 16 bases outside the gene matches. This CDR3 has 19 amino acids. The CDR3 loop is CASSLSMAVASGRRETQYF. CDR3 in DNA: TGTGCCAGCAGCTTAAGTATGGCTGTGGCTAGCGGGAGGAGGGAGACCCAGTACTTC.

This clonotype was seen ten or more times. This CDR3 is CASSFYLGGGSSYNEQFF. The CDR3 coding sequence is TGCGCCAGCAGCTTCTACTTAGGCGGGGGCAGCTCCTACAATGAGCAGTTCTTC. The genes are TRBV5-1 and TRBJ2-1, with D possibly matching TRBD2 (7 bases). Trimming left V 2 bases short and J 0 bases short, with 18 bases between. Germline V lookup: CDR1 SGHRS, CDR2 YFSETQ. The CDR3 runs to 18 residues.

As to this clonotype: No conserved phenylalanine or tryptophan ends this CDR3, so it is likely a read error. The chain combines TRBV5-1 with TRBJ1-6; TRBD1 matches 8 bases. The CDR3 consists of 17 residues. In germline, CDR1 is SGHRS, CDR2 YFSETQ. Losses at the gene ends were 0 bases for V and 7 bases for J; bases not matched to a gene: 9. The CDR3: CASSLGVRDRGNSPLHL. The DNA of the CDR3 is TGCGCCAGCAGCTTGGGTGTTCGAGACAGGGGAAATTCACCCCTCCACCTT.

This clonotype was detected ten times or more. The chain couples TRBV12-3 or TRBV12-4 to TRBJ2-5, with D maybe TRBD2 (6 bases). CDR3 length: 13 residues. V lost 3 bases, J lost 3 bases, and 8 bases lay in between. CDR3 in DNA: TGTGCCAGCAGTTTTGCGGGGAAAGAGACCCAGTACTTC. Translated, it gives CASSFAGKETQYF.

The V and J genes are TRBV27 and TRBJ2-7; 7 bases agree with TRBD1. With V trimmed by 5 bases and J by 3 bases, 10 bases remained unmatched. Germline CDR1 MNHEY, CDR2 SMNVEV (reference sequence). The CDR3 sequence is 15 residues long. CDR3 coding DNA: TGTGCCAGCAGTCCAAAACAGGGGTGGATCTACGAGCAGTACTTC. This sequence encodes CASSPKQGWIYEQYF.

This clonotype was seen repeatedly, ten times or more. V and J are TRBV20-1 and TRBJ1-5; D is uncertain. CDR3 length: 14 amino acids. V lost 1 base to trimming and J lost 0 bases, with 7 bases between them. CDR1 is DFQATT and CDR2 is SNEGSKA in the germline V gene (reference sequence). The CDR3 region has the DNA TGCAGTGCTAGAGTCGATAATAGCAATCAGCCCCAGCATTTT. Protein: CSARVDNSNQPQHF.

The chain couples TRBV5-1 to TRBJ1-3, with 9 bases fitting TRBD1. V shed 2 bases and J 8 bases; nucleotides not matched to a gene: 5. The CDR3 length is 14 residues. The germline V gene encodes CDR1 SGHRS and CDR2 YFSETQ. DNA for the CDR3: TGCGCCAGCAGCTTCACAGGGGGCGCGGACACCATATATTTT. Its protein product is CASSFTGGADTIYF.

This clonotype was seen ten or more times. The genes are TRBV3-1 and TRBJ2-1, with D maybe TRBD2 (5 bases). This CDR3 spans 11 amino acids. The V and J ends lost 2 bases and 15 bases respectively, with 11 bases between them. The V gene's germline CDR1 is LGHDT and CDR2 YNNKEL (reference sequence). CDR3 loop: CASSQRGIWFF. As DNA, the CDR3 is TGTGCCAGCAGCCAAAGAGGGATATGGTTCTTC.

In this sample, this clonotype turned up a few times. At one end the junction does not follow the germline gene, possibly because of a read error. The rearrangement uses TRBV27 and TRBJ1-3; unclear D gene. Germline CDR1 and CDR2: MNHEY and SMNVEV (reference sequence). This CDR3 is built from 13 residues. CDR3 region: CASSSSPGNTIYF. The CDR3 nucleotides are TGTGCCAGCAGCTCCTCTCCTGGGAACACCATATATTTT.

This clonotype showed up just a few times. The rearrangement uses TRBV7-8 and TRBJ2-3, with D uncertain. Germline V lookup: CDR1 SGHVS, CDR2 FQNEAQ. V lost 5 bases to trimming and J lost 2 bases, with 11 bases between them. CDR3 length: 14 residues. CDR3 coding DNA: TGTGCCAGCAGCCCAACGGAGTCCACAGATACGCAGTATTTT. Translating it yields CASSPTESTDTQYF.

This clonotype was counted many times. The chain couples TRBV5-1 to TRBJ2-2; 10 bases fit TRBD2. The CDR3 length is 16 residues. Losses at the gene ends were 4 bases for V and 2 bases for J; bases not matched to a gene: 5. From germline, CDR1 is SGHRS and CDR2 YFSETQ. For the CDR3, the DNA is TGCGCCAGCAGCCTCAGGACTAGCGGTAACACCGGGGAGCTGTTTTTT. Amino acids: CASSLRTSGNTGELFF.

The chain has TRBV5-1 and TRBJ2-1; 9 positions agree with TRBD2. Losses at the gene ends were 0 bases for V and 3 bases for J; bases not matched to a gene: 10. CDR1 is SGHRS and CDR2 is YFSETQ in the germline V gene. This CDR3 region has 18 residues. CDR3 nucleotide sequence: TGCGCCAGCAGCTTGGCCTTGATTAGCGGGAGAGGCTACAATGAGCAGTTCTTC. This encodes CASSLALISGRGYNEQFF. Looking up the rest from reference TRBV5-1 and TRBJ2-1 gives the full variable domain: KAGVTQTPRYLIKTRGQQVTLSCSPISGHRSVSWYQQTPGQGLQFLFEYFSETQRNKGNFPGRFSGRQFSNSRSEMNVSTLELGDSALYLCASSLALISGRGYNEQFFGPGTRLTVL.

This clonotype occurred many times. The rearrangement links TRBV20-1 to TRBJ1-2; 7 positions agree with TRBD1. This CDR3 comprises 12 residues. V lost 4 bases to trimming and J lost 6 bases; unmatched junction nucleotides: 5. Germline lookup yields CDR1 DFQATT and CDR2 SNEGSKA (reference sequence). The CDR3 loop is CSATQTGDGYTF. CDR3 DNA sequence: TGCAGTGCTACCCAAACAGGGGATGGCTACACCTTC.

This clonotype was counted at least ten times. This chain joins TRBV10-3 and TRBJ1-1; a possible D gene is TRBD1 (6 bases). Germline V gene data show CDR1 as ENHRY and CDR2 as SYGVKD. This CDR3 spans 13 amino acids. Trimming stripped 10 bases from V and 3 bases from J, with 15 bases between. CDR3 loop: CATWQGRDTEAFF. CDR3 bases: TGTGCCACCTGGCAGGGGCGCGACACTGAAGCTTTCTTT.

The chain has TRBV5-1 and TRBJ2-2; 11 nucleotides line up with TRBD2. Unmatched junction bases numbered 9, after V lost 1 base and J lost 4 bases. The CDR3 length is 18 residues. Germline V lookup: CDR1 SGHRS, CDR2 YFSETQ. This CDR3 is CASSLRLAGSTGTGELFF. The CDR3 bases are TGCGCCAGCAGCTTGAGACTAGCGGGAAGTACGGGCACCGGGGAGCTGTTTTTT.

In its sample, this clonotype was seen many times. The V call is TRBV20-1, the J call TRBJ2-7; tentative D call: TRBD2 (5 bases). Trimming left V 7 bases short and J 3 bases short, with 19 bases between. Per the germline V gene, CDR1 is DFQATT and CDR2 is SNEGSKA (reference sequence). The CDR3 extends over 14 amino acids. For the CDR3, the DNA is TGCAGTGGAGCCCCGGGATTCAACGTCTACGAGCAGTACTTC. This translates into CSGAPGFNVYEQYF.

J is TRBJ2-5 and V is TRBV10-1; D remains ambiguous. Germline CDR1 WNHNN, CDR2 SYGVQD (reference sequence). This CDR3 contains 13 residues. With 6 bases removed from V and 2 bases from J, the gap between germline ends came to 10 bases. The CDR3 region has the DNA TGCGCCAGCAGCACCACCCGACAAGAGACCCAGTACTTC. Translating it yields CASSTTRQETQYF.

This chain joins TRBV5-1 and TRBJ2-7; D possibly corresponds to TRBD1 (5 bases). Trimming stripped 3 bases from V and 1 base from J, with 14 bases between. The germline CDR1 and CDR2 sequences are SGHRS and YFSETQ. The CDR3 runs to 15 residues. The CDR3 DNA is TGCGCCAGCAGCTACGCGCAGGGATTTTCCTACGAGCAGTACTTC. It is translated as CASSYAQGFSYEQYF.

Of note for this clonotype: The junction departs from the called germline gene at one end, perhaps through a read error. The V gene is TRBV5-1, the J gene TRBJ2-4; D unresolved. The CDR3 has 14 amino acids. CDR1 is SGHRS, CDR2 YFSETQ, per germline. CDR3 amino acids: CASSLAGLENIQCF. CDR3 nucleotides: TGCGCCAGCAGCTTGGCAGGTCTAGAAAACATTCAGTGCTTC.

This clonotype was observed at least ten times. V is TRBV27 and J is TRBJ2-5; a possible D gene is TRBD1 (6 bases). CDR1 and CDR2 (germline): MNHEY, SMNVEV (reference sequence). V dropped 4 bases and J dropped 5 bases, with 11 bases sitting between them. CDR3 length: 13 residues. In nucleotides, the CDR3 is TGTGCCAGCAGTTGGGGGCCCGTGGAGACCCAGTACTTC. This gives the protein CASSWGPVETQYF.

This clonotype was observed at least ten times. The genes are TRBV10-3 and TRBJ2-7, with 8 bases lining up with TRBD2. V shed 8 bases, J shed 6 bases, and the junction held 6 bases outside the gene matches. From germline, CDR1 is ENHRY and CDR2 SYGVKD. This CDR3 comprises 12 residues. The CDR3 DNA reads TGTGCCATCGGCCAGCGGGAGTCCGAGCAGTACTTC. Protein: CAIGQRESEQYF.

This clonotype was seen only a few times. The genes are TRBV27 and TRBJ2-3; possibly TRBD2 for D (6 bases). V was shortened by 5 bases and J by 0 bases, with 12 bases between the two germline ends. Germline CDR1 reads MNHEY; CDR2 reads SMNVEV (reference sequence). This CDR3 has 15 residues. The CDR3 DNA is TGTGCCAGCAGTCCGGGGGTGACGAGCACAGATACGCAGTATTTT. Its protein product is CASSPGVTSTDTQYF.

This clonotype was found many times. J is TRBJ2-7 and V is TRBV7-9, with unresolved D. The ends were cut back, 2 bases at V and 3 bases at J, with 5 bases in the middle. This CDR3 has 12 amino acids. Germline lookup yields CDR1 SEHNR and CDR2 FQNEAQ (reference sequence). The CDR3 sequence is CASSLLIYEQYF. The CDR3 DNA sequence: TGTGCCAGCAGCTTACTTATCTACGAGCAGTACTTC.

This clonotype was counted at least ten times. The V call is TRBV7-2, the J call TRBJ2-1; the match to TRBD2 covers 7 bases. This CDR3 contains 16 residues. J gave up 4 bases and V 1 base, and 7 bases lay outside the gene matches. Germline CDR1 and CDR2: SGHTA and FQGNSA. This CDR3 reads CASSLVPSGVYNEQFF. As DNA, the CDR3 is TGTGCCAGCAGCTTAGTCCCTAGCGGAGTTTACAATGAGCAGTTCTTC. Full variable domain (missing parts from reference TRBV7-2 and TRBJ2-1): GAGVSQSPSNKVTEKGKDVELRCDPISGHTALYWYRQSLGQGLEFLIYFQGNSAPDKSGLPSDRFSAERTGGSVSTLTIQRTQQEDSAVYLCASSLVPSGVYNEQFFGPGTRLTVL.

This chain joins TRBV11-2 and TRBJ2-3; D unclear. This CDR3 contains 15 residues. The germline V gene encodes CDR1 SGHAT and CDR2 FQNNGV. V lost 5 bases and J 8 bases, leaving 20 bases between the germline ends. The CDR3 region has the DNA TGTGCCAGCAGCCAATTAGTCCCCCCAGAAGCTACGCAGTATTTT. As protein: CASSQLVPPEATQYF.